The clone carrying this T cell receptor beta chain occurred once. Germline V CDR1 and CDR2: SGHTA, FQGNSA. CDR3 length equals 14 residues. With 6 bases removed from V and 7 bases from J, the gap between germline ends came to 16 bases. The repertoire was sequenced with immunoSEQ multiplex PCR; TCRdb's copy has only in-frame clones and lacks some. The table shows a few hundred thousand clones, with roughly 86% occurring only once. This specimen belongs to a study of blood T cell repertoires in COVID-19. Sequencing was carried out using PBMCs or T cells enriched from blood (not recorded which). This rearrangement joins TRBV7-2 to TRBJ2-1; no definite D call. This clonotype originated in a man between 40 and 49 years old in a cohort exposed to, infected with or recovered from COVID-19 (not recorded which). The DNA of the CDR3 is TGTGCCAGCAGTCTACGCAGGTCCTTTAATGAGCAGTTCTTC. Protein: CASSLRRSFNEQFF. The full variable domain, with the rest looked up from reference TRBV7-2 and TRBJ2-1, is GAGVSQSPSNKVTEKGKDVELRCDPISGHTALYWYRQSLGQGLEFLIYFQGNSAPDKSGLPSDRFSAERTGGSVSTLTIQRTQQEDSAVYLCASSLRRSFNEQFFGPGTRLTVL.